These 26 T cell receptor beta chains were sequenced from one sample in a study of T cell repertoires in cytomegalovirus infection. TCRdb itself ran the reads through MiXCR, one entry per CDR3 protein. The top ten hold 20% to 30% of the sample, which has 450,000 to 550,000 distinct CDR3 sequences, more than 15% seen once. Material for sequencing was CD8+ T cells from PBMCs. These receptor sequences come from a human donor in good health (CMV status not recorded). Some clones in this sample may be carry-over from other donors' samples.

This clonotype was seen many times. Here the CDR3 DNA reads TGTGCCAGCAGTTCTGGGGTGGATGAGCAGTTCTTC. The encoded protein is CASSSGVDEQFF. The J gene is TRBJ2-1, the V gene TRBV27; no reliable D call. The CDR3 has 12 residues. Germline CDR1 is MNHEY and CDR2 is SMNVEV (reference sequence). V lost 4 bases and J lost 8, with 9 bases in between.

This clonotype was detected ten times or more. The genes are TRBV7-2 and TRBJ1-5; D remains unclear. V lost 2 bases and J 0 bases, leaving 5 bases between the germline ends. From germline, CDR1 is SGHTA and CDR2 FQGNSA. CDR3 length equals 14 residues. CDR3 sequence (DNA): TGTGCCAGCAGCTTAATCCGTAGCAATCAGCCCCAGCATTTT. Translating gives CASSLIRSNQPQHF.

This clonotype was seen at least ten times. The V call is TRBV7-2, the J call TRBJ2-1; D remains unclear. The CDR3 sequence is 12 residues long. Per germline, CDR1 SGHTA and CDR2 FQGNSA. V was clipped by 4 bases and J by 8 bases, with 9 bases between them. In DNA form, the CDR3 reads TGTGCCAGCAGCTCTCAGATCGATGAGCAGTTCTTC. Protein: CASSSQIDEQFF.

V is TRBV11-3 and J is TRBJ2-3; D tentatively reads TRBD1 or TRBD2 (5 bases each). The CDR3 runs 12 residues. V was trimmed by 6 bases and J by 6 bases, leaving 10 bases between them. Germline V gene data show CDR1 as SGHNT and CDR2 as YENEEA. The CDR3 DNA reads as TGTGCCAGCAGGCGAGAGGGGGATACGCAGTATTTT. Amino acid sequence: CASRREGDTQYF.

Worth noting for this clonotype: Possible read error: a much larger clone is one base away. No conserved phenylalanine or tryptophan is present at the end of the CDR3, so a read error is the likely explanation. V is TRBV7-2 and J is TRBJ2-5, with D tentatively TRBD1 (5 bases). V shed 3 bases and J shed 2 bases, with 7 bases lying between them. CDR1 is SGHTA and CDR2 is FQGNSA in the germline V gene. The CDR3 extends over 13 amino acids. This CDR3 reads CASSLNRQETQYL. Here the CDR3 DNA reads TGTGCCAGCAGCTTGAACAGGCAAGAGACCCAGTACTTA.

The rearrangement joins TRBV28 to TRBJ2-7; 9 bases are a match to TRBD2. The CDR3 consists of 16 residues. Germline values: CDR1 MDHEN, CDR2 SYDVKM. Losses at the gene ends were 6 bases for V and 2 bases for J; bases not matched to a gene: 11. The CDR3 loop reads CASSRISGRGTYEQYF. CDR3 DNA sequence: TGTGCCAGCAGCCGTATTAGCGGGAGAGGGACCTACGAGCAGTACTTC.

This clonotype was recorded at least ten times. The chain recombines TRBV11-2 with TRBJ2-2; D unresolved. Germline V gives CDR1 SGHAT, CDR2 FQNNGV. V shed 5 bases and J shed 3 bases, with 13 bases lying between them. This CDR3 has 15 residues. This chain's CDR3 is CASSTRMYDTGELFF. CDR3 DNA: TGTGCCAGCAGCACCAGAATGTATGACACCGGGGAGCTGTTTTTT.

This clonotype was counted ten times or more. V is TRBV7-2 and J is TRBJ1-3, with unresolved D. CDR1 is SGHTA and CDR2 is FQGNSA in the germline V gene. The CDR3 sequence is 15 residues long. The V gene lost 3 bases and the J gene lost 0 bases, with 9 bases spanning the gap. The DNA for the CDR3 is TGTGCCAGCAGCTTCGGCAGAAGCTCTGGAAACACCATATATTTT. Translating gives CASSFGRSSGNTIYF. The entire variable domain, with the rest obtained from reference TRBV7-2 and TRBJ1-3, is as follows: GAGVSQSPSNKVTEKGKDVELRCDPISGHTALYWYRQSLGQGLEFLIYFQGNSAPDKSGLPSDRFSAERTGGSVSTLTIQRTQQEDSAVYLCASSFGRSSGNTIYFGEGSWLTVV.

With regard to this clonotype: The junction departs from germline at one end; a sequencing error may be responsible. The gene calls are TRBV7-9 and TRBJ2-2; D may be TRBD2 (6 bases). Germline CDR1 SEHNR, CDR2 FQNEAQ (reference sequence). CDR3 length: 15 residues. The CDR3 is CASSPGTRRTGVLFF. The CDR3 coding sequence is TGTGCCAGCAGCCCCGGGACTCGAAGGACCGGGGTGCTGTTTTTT.

This clonotype was observed many times. The chain combines TRBV20-1 with TRBJ1-3, with TRBD1 identical over 11 bases. V dropped 0 bases and J dropped 0; count of bases not matched to a gene: 13. The CDR3 extends over 20 amino acids. The germline gives CDR1 DFQATT, CDR2 SNEGSKA (reference sequence). The CDR3 DNA is TGCAGTGCTAGAGACCTGACAGGACAGGGGGCGATCGACTCTGGAAACACCATATATTTT. This sequence encodes CSARDLTGQGAIDSGNTIYF.

The V gene is TRBV7-9, the J gene TRBJ2-6, with 8 nucleotides matching TRBD1. With 0 bases clipped from V and 0 bases from J, the junction kept 7 bases outside the gene matches. Germline CDR1 SEHNR, CDR2 FQNEAQ (reference sequence). This CDR3 region has 19 residues. CDR3 sequence (DNA): TGTGCCAGCAGCTTAGCGGACAGGGTGGGCCTCTCTGGGGCCAACGTCCTGACTTTC. It yields the protein CASSLADRVGLSGANVLTF. Drawing the rest from reference TRBV7-9 and TRBJ2-6, the complete variable domain is DTGVSQNPRHKITKRGQNVTFRCDPISEHNRLYWYRQTLGQGPEFLTYFQNEAQLEKSRLLSDRFSAERPKGSFSTLEIQRTEQGDSAMYLCASSLADRVGLSGANVLTFGAGSRLTVL.

This clonotype was observed at least ten times. The chain couples TRBV27 to TRBJ2-7, with 12 nucleotides matching TRBD1. With 5 bases clipped from V and 5 bases from J, the junction kept 13 bases outside the gene matches. The CDR3 contains 17 residues. The germline V gene has CDR1 MNHEY and CDR2 SMNVEV (reference sequence). CDR3 sequence reads: CASSPSLGDRGPHEQYF. Here the CDR3 DNA reads TGTGCCAGCAGTCCCAGCCTCGGGGACAGGGGGCCCCACGAGCAGTACTTC.

This clonotype has a count of ten or more. CDR3 in amino acids: CASSTRRSPDTQYF. DNA of the CDR3: TGTGCCAGCAGTACAAGACGTAGCCCAGATACGCAGTATTTT. The chain uses TRBV14 and TRBJ2-3; D is undetermined. Trimming took 6 bases from V and 4 from J, leaving 14 bases between them. This CDR3 is built from 14 residues. The V gene's germline CDR1 is SGHDN and CDR2 FVKESK.

This clonotype appeared many times. The genes are TRBV7-8 and TRBJ2-1, with 7 nucleotides matching TRBD1. This CDR3 contains 16 residues. The germline gives CDR1 SGHVS, CDR2 FQNEAQ. The ends lost 6 bases at V and 2 bases at J; junction bases unmatched: 10. CDR3 loop: CASSFSGTDPYNEQFF. Here the CDR3 DNA reads TGTGCCAGCAGTTTTTCCGGGACAGACCCCTACAATGAGCAGTTCTTC.

A note on this clonotype: The CDR3 ends on some other residue instead of the conserved phenylalanine or tryptophan, so this is likely a read error. The chain couples TRBV5-1 to TRBJ2-7; no definite D call. Germline values: CDR1 SGHRS, CDR2 YFSETQ. The ends were cut back, 0 bases at V and 6 bases at J, with 7 bases in the middle. CDR3 length: 12 amino acids. Here the CDR3 reads CASSLELSEQYL. In DNA form, the CDR3 reads TGCGCCAGCAGCTTGGAGCTCTCCGAGCAGTACTTA.

A few counts support this clonotype. The gene calls are TRBV14 and TRBJ2-7; D ambiguous. The CDR3 runs to 13 residues. The germline V and J ends were trimmed by 0 bases and 3 bases, with 6 bases remaining between them. Germline V gene data show CDR1 as SGHDN and CDR2 as FVKESK. The CDR3 here is CASSQEHSYEQYF. The CDR3 nucleotides read TGTGCCAGCAGCCAAGAGCACAGCTACGAGCAGTACTTC.

This clonotype was observed many times. This chain uses TRBV7-9 with TRBJ2-2; D is perhaps TRBD1 or TRBD2 (6 bases each). Trimming took off 4 bases at V and 2 bases at J, with 17 bases between the two ends. CDR1 is SEHNR, CDR2 FQNEAQ, per germline (reference sequence). This CDR3 contains 17 residues. CDR3 residues: CASSSSAGGSNTGELFF. As DNA, the CDR3 is TGTGCCAGCAGCTCTTCCGCCGGGGGCAGTAACACCGGGGAGCTGTTTTTT.

The CDR3 DNA follows: TGTGCCACCAGAGGACAGGACCCGAGTGGCAATCAGCCCCAGCATTTT. Amino acids: CATRGQDPSGNQPQHF. The chain combines TRBV15 with TRBJ1-5, with 7 bases that match TRBD1. The CDR3 contains 16 residues. Germline V CDR1 and CDR2: LNHNV, YYDKDF (reference sequence). With 6 bases clipped from V and 2 bases from J, the junction kept 10 bases outside the gene matches.

This clonotype has ten or more counts. The genes are TRBV7-9 and TRBJ1-2; tentative D call: TRBD1 (6 bases). CDR3 length equals 15 residues. V was pared by 4 bases and J by 6 bases, with 18 bases between. Germline values: CDR1 SEHNR, CDR2 FQNEAQ (reference sequence). The CDR3 DNA sequence: TGTGCCAGCAGCTCGAGTAGGACAGCAGACCATGGCTACACCTTC. Protein product: CASSSSRTADHGYTF.

This clonotype was found a few times. V and J are TRBV10-3 and TRBJ2-1; 12 bases are shared with TRBD2. The CDR3 runs 14 residues. The V segment lost 7 bases and the J segment 7 bases; nucleotides outside the gene matches: 5. In germline, CDR1 is ENHRY, CDR2 SYGVKD. CDR3 in DNA: TGTGCCATCAAATGGACTAGCGGGGCGAATGAGCAGTTCTTC. It encodes CAIKWTSGANEQFF.

J is TRBJ2-7 and V is TRBV7-9, with D possibly called TRBD1 or TRBD2 (6 bases each). The germline V gene encodes CDR1 SEHNR and CDR2 FQNEAQ (reference sequence). V was trimmed by 1 base and J by 5 bases, leaving 15 bases between them. This CDR3 comprises 15 residues. DNA of the CDR3: TGTGCCAGCAGCTTAGAAGGGGGGCCCTACGACGAGCAGTACTTC. It encodes CASSLEGGPYDEQYF. The full variable domain, rest sourced from reference TRBV7-9 and TRBJ2-7, is DTGVSQNPRHKITKRGQNVTFRCDPISEHNRLYWYRQTLGQGPEFLTYFQNEAQLEKSRLLSDRFSAERPKGSFSTLEIQRTEQGDSAMYLCASSLEGGPYDEQYFGPGTRLTVT.

This clonotype was counted many times. The chain combines TRBV7-9 with TRBJ1-1, with D unresolved. The V and J ends lost 0 bases and 4 bases respectively, with 6 bases between them. Germline CDR1 reads SEHNR; CDR2 reads FQNEAQ (reference sequence). This CDR3 has 13 amino acids. This CDR3 is CASSLAGFTEAFF. The CDR3 region has the DNA TGTGCCAGCAGCTTAGCTGGGTTCACTGAAGCTTTCTTT.

This clonotype was seen ten or more times. The rearrangement uses TRBV6-5 and TRBJ1-1; D gene uncertain. This CDR3 region has 14 residues. Trimming pared 0 bases from V and 3 bases from J, leaving 8 bases between. The germline CDR1 and CDR2 sequences are MNHEY and SVGAGI. The CDR3 DNA reads TGTGCCAGCAGTTACTCATGGGAGCACACTGAAGCTTTCTTT. This encodes CASSYSWEHTEAFF.

A remark on this clonotype: A much larger clone lies one base from this, so it may be a read error. The V gene is TRBV5-3, the J gene TRBJ2-1; 11 bases map to TRBD2. TRBV5-3 is an open reading frame, and its role is uncertain. CDR3 length equals 14 residues. CDR3 sequence: CASSLELAGGLQFF. DNA for the CDR3: TGTGCCAGCAGCTTGGAGCTAGCGGGGGGCTTGCAGTTCTTC.

In this sample, this clonotype turned up a few times. The rearrangement joins TRBV3-1 to TRBJ2-7; D gene unclear. The CDR3 extends over 14 amino acids. Germline CDR1 and CDR2: LGHDT and YNNKEL (reference sequence). V gave up 1 base and J gave up 4 bases, with 11 bases separating them. As DNA, the CDR3 is TGTGCCAGCAGCCAAGGAGCCTCGGCTTACGAGCAGTACTTC. Protein: CASSQGASAYEQYF.

This clonotype showed up many times. The rearrangement links TRBV2 to TRBJ2-2; D is unresolved. The CDR3 has 14 residues. Trimming shortened V by 11 bases and J by 4 bases, and 17 bases separated the two germline ends. Germline CDR1 is SNHLY and CDR2 is FYNNEI. The CDR3 reads CARYGGGATGELFF. Written as DNA, the CDR3 is TGTGCCCGATATGGTGGCGGAGCCACCGGGGAGCTGTTTTTT.